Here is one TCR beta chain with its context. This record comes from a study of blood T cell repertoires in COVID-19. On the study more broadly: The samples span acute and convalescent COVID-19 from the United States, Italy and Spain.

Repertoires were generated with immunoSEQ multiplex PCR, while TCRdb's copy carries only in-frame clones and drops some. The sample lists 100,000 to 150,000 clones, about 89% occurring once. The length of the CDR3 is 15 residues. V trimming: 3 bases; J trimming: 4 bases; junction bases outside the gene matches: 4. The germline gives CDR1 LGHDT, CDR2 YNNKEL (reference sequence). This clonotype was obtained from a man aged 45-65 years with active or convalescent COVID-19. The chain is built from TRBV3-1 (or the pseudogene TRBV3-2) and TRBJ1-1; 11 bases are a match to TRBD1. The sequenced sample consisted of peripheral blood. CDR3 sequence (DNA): TGTGCCAGCAGCCACCCGGGACAGGGGGTCACTGAAGCTTTCTTT. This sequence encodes CASSHPGQGVTEAFF.